The rows below give T cell receptor beta chains drawn from one sample of a study of CD8 T cells in Susac syndrome. Via MiXCR, TCRdb re-called the immunoSEQ multiplex PCR reads, giving one row per CDR3 protein. This sample has about 110,000 distinct CDR3 sequences; less than 95% occur once, and the top ten carry about 0.42%. The material sequenced was CD8+ T cells from PBMCs. These receptors were collected from a human donor with Susac syndrome. Each CDR3 is given with its conserved first and last residue. D genes are given only for firm matches. Clone size is shown for a subset of rows, as once, few, many or a class of expanded clone.

V gene,clone size,J gene,D gene,CDR3 protein,CDR3 DNA
TRBV20-1,-,TRBJ2-1,-,CSAKEVNEQFF,TGCAGTGCTAAGGAGGTAAATGAGCAGTTCTTC
TRBV18,once,TRBJ1-1,-,CASSPAGKSTEAFF,TGTGCCAGCTCACCAGCAGGGAAATCCACTGAAGCTTTCTTT
TRBV7-9,-,TRBJ2-5,-,CASSLPSLAKETQYF,TGTGCCAGCAGCTTACCCTCTCTAGCGAAAGAGACCCAGTACTTC
TRBV13,-,TRBJ2-7,TRBD1,CASSSTGTGVSYEQYF,TGTGCCAGCAGCTCAACCGGGACAGGGGTTTCCTACGAGCAGTACTTC
TRBV20-1,-,TRBJ2-5,-,CSARDQETQYF,TGCAGTGCTAGAGACCAAGAGACCCAGTACTTC
TRBV9,-,TRBJ2-7,-,CASSIGGGEVYEQYF,TGTGCCAGCAGCATCGGAGGGGGCGAGGTCTACGAGCAGTACTTC
TRBV2,-,TRBJ2-7,-,CASRPPTYEQYF,TGTGCCAGCAGGCCCCCCACCTACGAGCAGTACTTC
TRBV19,-,TRBJ1-2,TRBD1,CATRTGSGYTF,TGTGCCACTCGGACAGGCAGTGGCTACACCTTC
TRBV7-8,-,TRBJ2-2,-,CASSPLPGELFF,TGTGCCAGCAGCCCCCTTCCCGGGGAGCTGTTTTTT
TRBV5-1,-,TRBJ2-1,TRBD1,CASSHDRGDNEQFF,TGCGCCAGCAGCCACGACAGGGGGGACAATGAGCAGTTCTTC
TRBV6-1,once,TRBJ1-2,-,CASSEWPEGDYGYTF,TGTGCCAGCAGTGAATGGCCAGAAGGGGACTATGGCTACACCTTC
TRBV29-1,-,TRBJ1-2,TRBD1,CSVDIGQGGDGYTF,TGCAGCGTTGATATAGGACAGGGAGGGGATGGCTACACCTTC
TRBV10-2,-,TRBJ1-1,-,CASCSSNTEAFF,TGCGCCAGCTGTTCAAGTAACACTGAAGCTTTCTTT
TRBV7-2,-,TRBJ2-1,TRBD1,CASWSRRQGTNEQFF,TGTGCCAGCTGGAGTCGGAGACAGGGCACCAATGAGCAGTTCTTC
TRBV2,-,TRBJ2-1,-,CAALGGSYNEQFF,TGTGCGGCCCTGGGGGGCTCCTACAATGAGCAGTTCTTC
TRBV9,-,TRBJ1-4,-,CASSASGSGEKLFF,TGTGCCAGCAGCGCCTCAGGGAGTGGGGAAAAGCTGTTTTTT
TRBV27,-,TRBJ1-5,TRBD1,CASSLDRGVGQPQHF,TGTGCCAGCAGTCTCGACAGGGGAGTGGGGCAGCCCCAGCATTTT
TRBV6-2/TRBV6-3,-,TRBJ2-7,-,CASTFRETGAYEQYF,TGTGCCAGCACCTTCAGAGAGACAGGAGCCTACGAGCAGTACTTC
TRBV5-6,-,TRBJ2-3,-,CASSLIQDGTDTQYF,TGTGCCAGCAGCCTCATCCAAGACGGGACAGATACGCAGTATTTT
TRBV11-2,-,TRBJ2-5,-,CASSLSSRRETQYF,TGTGCCAGCAGCTTAAGCAGCAGGAGGGAGACCCAGTACTTC
TRBV20-1,-,TRBJ2-1,-,CSAPGGGGPSYNEQFF,TGCAGTGCCCCGGGGGGCGGGGGACCCTCCTACAATGAGCAGTTCTTC
TRBV7-9,-,TRBJ2-7,-,CASTTGSPYEQYF,TGTGCCAGCACCACCGGTTCTCCTTACGAGCAGTACTTC
TRBV27,-,TRBJ2-3,-,CASSLSGRTIYTQYF,TGTGCCAGCAGTTTATCGGGGCGGACAATCTATACGCAGTATTTT
TRBV6-1,few,TRBJ2-1,TRBD2,CASSRGASGEREQFF,TGTGCCAGCAGCCGGGGGGCTAGCGGGGAACGGGAGCAGTTCTTC
TRBV5-4,-,TRBJ1-2,TRBD1,CASSIQGAGGYTF,TGTGCCAGCAGCATCCAGGGGGCGGGGGGCTACACCTTC
TRBV15,-,TRBJ2-7,-,CATSSTLGTPTLEQYF,TGTGCCACCAGCAGTACGCTCGGGACCCCGACCCTCGAGCAGTACTTC
TRBV20-1,-,TRBJ1-2,-,CSARDRGQGNYGYTF,TGCAGTGCTAGAGATCGGGGGCAGGGCAACTATGGCTACACCTTC
TRBV12-3/TRBV12-4,-,TRBJ2-6,TRBD1,CASRGQGSGANVLTF,TGTGCCAGCAGGGGACAGGGCTCGGGGGCCAACGTCCTGACTTTC
TRBV20-1,-,TRBJ2-1,-,CSTPRGRGNSYNEQFF,TGCAGCACCCCTCGGGGGCGGGGGAACTCCTACAATGAGCAGTTCTTC
TRBV5-1,-,TRBJ2-7,TRBD1,CASSLAEGAIDYEQYF,TGCGCCAGCAGCTTGGCCGAGGGGGCTATCGACTACGAGCAGTACTTC
TRBV12-3/TRBV12-4,-,TRBJ2-7,-,CASSLRPYYEQYF,TGTGCCAGCAGTTTACGACCTTACTACGAGCAGTACTTC
TRBV12-3/TRBV12-4,-,TRBJ2-1,-,CASSTASYNEQFF,TGTGCCAGCAGCACTGCCTCCTACAATGAGCAGTTCTTC
TRBV29-1,-,TRBJ1-3,TRBD1,CSVEVTLDRVGISGNTIYF,TGCAGCGTTGAAGTAACCCTGGACAGGGTAGGGATCTCTGGAAACACCATATATTTT
TRBV25-1,-,TRBJ1-6,-,CASSEIGGVSPLHF,TGTGCCAGCAGTGAAATTGGAGGGGTTTCACCCCTCCACTTT
TRBV20-1,-,TRBJ1-2,-,CSARPQKGDYGYTF,TGCAGTGCTAGACCTCAAAAGGGGGACTATGGCTACACCTTC
TRBV29-1,-,TRBJ2-1,-,CSVETPTYNEQFF,TGCAGCGTTGAAACCCCCACCTACAATGAGCAGTTCTTC
TRBV7-9,-,TRBJ2-3,-,CASSLNWDTQYF,TGTGCCAGCAGCCTGAATTGGGATACGCAGTATTTT
TRBV2,-,TRBJ2-3,-,CASSGPGTDTQYF,TGTGCCAGCAGTGGGCCCGGCACAGATACGCAGTATTTT
TRBV7-2,-,TRBJ1-2,-,CASSSEPGNYGYTF,TGTGCCAGCAGCTCGGAGCCAGGGAACTATGGCTACACCTTC
TRBV7-2,-,TRBJ2-3,TRBD2,CASSALAGGRGDTQYF,TGTGCCAGCAGCGCACTAGCGGGGGGCCGTGGAGATACGCAGTATTTT
TRBV6-2/TRBV6-3,-,TRBJ1-6,TRBD1,CASSTPGQGSWNSPLHF,TGTGCCAGCAGTACCCCGGGACAGGGGTCGTGGAATTCACCCCTCCACTTT
TRBV23-1,-,TRBJ1-4,-,CASTLKGRGNEKLFF,TGCGCCAGCACCCTTAAGGGGCGCGGGAATGAAAAACTGTTTTTT
TRBV6-1,-,TRBJ2-7,TRBD1,CASGISRTGEISYEQYF,TGTGCCAGCGGAATATCCAGGACAGGGGAAATTTCCTACGAGCAGTACTTC
TRBV18,once,TRBJ2-5,-,CASSPPPGQETQYF,TGTGCCAGCTCACCGCCACCCGGACAAGAGACCCAGTACTTC
TRBV7-2,-,TRBJ2-4,-,CASSSKPSSSHIQYF,TGTGCCAGCAGCTCGAAACCCTCATCCTCACACATTCAGTACTTC
TRBV13,-,TRBJ2-7,TRBD2,CASSLGTGGEQYF,TGTGCCAGCAGCCTCGGGACGGGGGGGGAGCAGTACTTC
TRBV7-9,-,TRBJ1-1,TRBD1,CASSWGGTGVGNTEAFF,TGTGCCAGCAGCTGGGGCGGGACAGGGGTGGGAAACACTGAAGCTTTCTTT
TRBV10-3,-,TRBJ2-3,-,CAIKVPSPTDTQYF,TGTGCCATCAAGGTCCCCAGCCCCACAGATACGCAGTATTTT
TRBV20-1,-,TRBJ2-1,TRBD2,CSASPSGGAYEQFF,TGCAGTGCTAGCCCTAGCGGGGGGGCATATGAGCAGTTCTTC
TRBV20-1,-,TRBJ1-1,TRBD1,CSARTGDTEAFF,TGCAGTGCCCGAACAGGGGACACTGAAGCTTTCTTT
TRBV29-1,-,TRBJ1-2,-,CSVRDRTNYGYTF,TGCAGCGTTCGCGACAGAACTAACTATGGCTACACCTTC
TRBV12-3/TRBV12-4,-,TRBJ2-1,-,CATSPDNEQFF,TGTGCCACCAGCCCCGACAATGAGCAGTTCTTC
TRBV6-2/TRBV6-3,-,TRBJ1-5,-,CAISRPNQPQHF,TGTGCAATATCTCGGCCAAATCAGCCCCAGCATTTT
TRBV12-3/TRBV12-4,-,TRBJ1-2,-,CASSLGPRRMTYGYTF,TGTGCCAGCAGTTTAGGGCCCAGACGGATGACATATGGCTACACCTTC
TRBV6-2/TRBV6-3,-,TRBJ1-1,-,CASSYSMGNTEAFF,TGTGCCAGCAGTTACTCGATGGGGAACACTGAAGCTTTCTTT
TRBV4-2,-,TRBJ2-2,TRBD1,CASSQTGTDTGELFF,TGTGCCAGCAGCCAAACCGGGACAGACACCGGGGAGCTGTTTTTT
TRBV5-6,-,TRBJ1-2,TRBD1,CASTRDRSYYGYTF,TGTGCCAGCACCCGGGACAGGTCCTACTATGGCTACACCTTC
TRBV2,once,TRBJ1-5,-,CASSEETSNQPQHF,TGTGCCAGCAGTGAGGAGACAAGCAATCAGCCCCAGCATTTT
TRBV20-1,-,TRBJ2-1,-,CSARDPSQSSYNEQFF,TGCAGTGCTAGAGATCCCAGCCAGAGCTCCTACAATGAGCAGTTCTTC